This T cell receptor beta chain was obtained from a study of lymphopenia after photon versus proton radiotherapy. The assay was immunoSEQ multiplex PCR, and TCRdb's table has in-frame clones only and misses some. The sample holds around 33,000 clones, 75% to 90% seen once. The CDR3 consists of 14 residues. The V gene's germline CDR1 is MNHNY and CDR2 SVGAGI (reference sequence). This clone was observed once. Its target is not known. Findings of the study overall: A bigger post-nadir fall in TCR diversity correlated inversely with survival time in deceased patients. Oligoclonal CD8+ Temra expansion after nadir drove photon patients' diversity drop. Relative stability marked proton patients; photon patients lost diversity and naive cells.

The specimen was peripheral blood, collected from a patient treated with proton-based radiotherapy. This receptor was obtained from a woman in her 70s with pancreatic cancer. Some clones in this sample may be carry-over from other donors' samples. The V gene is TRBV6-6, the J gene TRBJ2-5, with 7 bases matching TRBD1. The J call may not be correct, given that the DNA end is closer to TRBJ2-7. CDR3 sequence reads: CASSSITGDYEQYF. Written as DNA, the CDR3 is TGTGCCAGCAGTTCAATTACAGGGGACTACGAGCAGTACTTC.